These 3 T cell receptor beta chains were sequenced from one sample in a study of blood T cell repertoires in COVID-19. Libraries were prepared by immunoSEQ multiplex PCR; TCRdb keeps only in-frame clonotypes and omits some of them. The sample consists of around 190,000 clones, about 90% of them appearing once. The sequencing sample was made of peripheral blood. The source of these receptors is an older man with active or convalescent COVID-19.

This clone occurred a few times. J is TRBJ2-5 and V is TRBV18; D is unclear. Trimming took off 4 bases at V and 7 bases at J, with 19 bases between the two ends. There are 15 residues in the CDR3. Germline-derived CDR1 and CDR2 are KGHSH and LQKENI. CDR3 coding DNA: TGTGCCAGCTCACTCGGCCCCCCTCAGAGCGTGACCCAGTACTTC. Amino acids: CASSLGPPQSVTQYF.

This chain connects TRBV18 to TRBJ1-1; unclear D gene. Germline CDR1 is KGHSH and CDR2 is LQKENI. V gave up 1 base and J gave up 1 base, with 13 bases separating them. This CDR3 region has 16 residues. DNA for the CDR3: TGTGCCAGCTCACCACTAGGTTCAGGAAGGAACACTGAAGCTTTCTTT. Its translation is CASSPLGSGRNTEAFF.

The chain carries TRBV6-1 and TRBJ1-5; possible D gene TRBD1, 5 bases. The CDR3 has 14 residues. Trimming pared 3 bases from V and 2 bases from J, leaving 8 bases between. Germline V gene data show CDR1 as MNHNS and CDR2 as SASEGT. For the CDR3, the DNA is TGTGCCAGCAGTGATCAGGGCGGCAATCAGCCCCAGCATTTT. Its translation is CASSDQGGNQPQHF.